The rows below give T cell receptor beta chains drawn from one sample of a study of shared clonotypes between healthy human individuals. Method: immunoSEQ multiplex PCR; TCRdb's copy keeps in-frame clones and lacks some. The sample records 2.3 million or so clones, approximately 95% being singletons. The sample comprised naive CD4+ T cells from PBMCs. These receptors came from a young man in good health. Some clones in this sample may be carry-over from other donors' samples. CDR3s include the opening cysteine and the closing phenylalanine or tryptophan. The order of the fields is J gene, V gene, D gene, clone size, CDR3 DNA, CDR3 protein. The D gene is left open where the match is weak. For some rows the clone size is stated as once, few or many, or as a class when expanded; others skip it.

J: TRBJ1-3
V: TRBV4-1
D: NA
size: NA
DNA: TGCGCCAGCAGCCCCACCCGACAGGTTGGTGGAAACACCATATATTTT
CDR3: CASSPTRQVGGNTIYF

J: TRBJ2-1
V: TRBV5-1
D: NA
size: NA
DNA: TGCGCCAGCAGCGGTGGACTTGAAAATGAGCAGTTCTTC
CDR3: CASSGGLENEQFF

J: TRBJ2-3
V: TRBV28
D: TRBD2
size: NA
DNA: TGTGCCAGCAGCCTAGCGGGAGGGGGAACAGATACGCAGTATTTT
CDR3: CASSLAGGGTDTQYF

J: TRBJ2-5
V: TRBV27
D: TRBD1
size: NA
DNA: TGTGCCAGCAGTTTATACAGGGGGTATCAAGAGACCCAGTACTTC
CDR3: CASSLYRGYQETQYF

J: TRBJ2-5
V: TRBV6-1
D: NA
size: NA
DNA: TGTGCCAGCAGGGCTCGGTTGGTTGAGACCCAGTACTTC
CDR3: CASRARLVETQYF

J: TRBJ1-1
V: TRBV28
D: NA
size: few
DNA: TGTGCCAGCAGCCCAAGGGACATCAAAGCTTTCTTT
CDR3: CASSPRDIKAFF

J: TRBJ2-7
V: TRBV2
D: NA
size: NA
DNA: TGTGCCAGCAGTCCAGGGTGGGGGCTCGAGCAGTACTTC
CDR3: CASSPGWGLEQYF

J: TRBJ2-1
V: TRBV4-1
D: NA
size: NA
DNA: TGCGCCAGCAGCCGCCGCTTGGGGCAGGATGAGCAGTTCTTC
CDR3: CASSRRLGQDEQFF

J: TRBJ2-7
V: TRBV6-5
D: NA
size: NA
DNA: TGTGCCAGCAGTTCCCAACGACAGGAAACCTACGAGCAGTACTTC
CDR3: CASSSQRQETYEQYF

J: TRBJ2-3
V: TRBV9
D: TRBD2
size: NA
DNA: TGTGCCAGCAGCGTAGAGGGTAGCGGGGGCAGTACGCAGTATTTT
CDR3: CASSVEGSGGSTQYF

J: TRBJ1-2
V: TRBV7-2
D: NA
size: NA
DNA: TGTGCCAGCAGCTCGAAACAGGGAAACTATGGCTACACCTTC
CDR3: CASSSKQGNYGYTF

J: TRBJ1-1
V: TRBV6-5
D: NA
size: NA
DNA: TGTGCCAGCAGTTACCTTACGACAGGATTTGAAGCTTTCTTT
CDR3: CASSYLTTGFEAFF

J: TRBJ2-2
V: TRBV7-8
D: TRBD2
size: NA
DNA: TGTGCCAGCAGCTTAGTAAGACTAGCGGGAGTTAAGAACACCGGGGAGCTGTTTTTT
CDR3: CASSLVRLAGVKNTGELFF

J: TRBJ1-1
V: TRBV5-1
D: NA
size: NA
DNA: TGCGCCAGCAGCCCCGTACCGTTCGACAGACATAACACTGAAGCTTTCTTT
CDR3: CASSPVPFDRHNTEAFF

J: TRBJ1-2
V: TRBV7-8
D: NA
size: NA
DNA: TGTGCCAGCTCGCGGGGGGCACCTAACTATGGCTACACCTTC
CDR3: CASSRGAPNYGYTF

J: TRBJ2-3
V: TRBV9
D: NA
size: NA
DNA: TGTGCCAGCGGCGGGTTGTCGGGGACAGATACGCAGTATTTT
CDR3: CASGGLSGTDTQYF

J: TRBJ1-1
V: TRBV7-9
D: NA
size: NA
DNA: TGTGCCAGCAGCCGGGGGGGAGGCACTGAAGCTTTCTTT
CDR3: CASSRGGGTEAFF

J: TRBJ1-1
V: TRBV10-3
D: TRBD1
size: NA
DNA: TGTGCCATCAGTGAGACAGGGGCGGGGACTGAAGCTTTCTTT
CDR3: CAISETGAGTEAFF

J: TRBJ1-1
V: TRBV30
D: NA
size: NA
DNA: TGTGCCTGGAGTTTAAATAGGGCCACTGAAGCTTTCTTT
CDR3: CAWSLNRATEAFF

J: TRBJ1-1
V: TRBV5-1
D: NA
size: NA
DNA: TGCGCCAGCAGCCGACCAGGGACACTGAACACTGAAGCTTTCTTT
CDR3: CASSRPGTLNTEAFF